These 4 T cell receptor beta chains were all obtained from the same sample, sequenced in a study of breast tumors, draining lymph nodes, adjacent tissues. Axillary draining lymph nodes of breast cancer patients supplied the node samples. MiXCR, applied by TCRdb to the multiplex PCR reads, yields one record per CDR3 protein. The table includes 200,000 to 300,000 distinct CDR3 sequences, 30% to 35% detected once. Sequencing input: axillary lymph node tissue. Source of these receptors: a female donor with breast cancer. Some clones in this sample may be carry-over from other donors' samples.

There are many counts of this clonotype. This sequence joins TRBV9 and TRBJ2-3; 7 bases agree with TRBD1. CDR3 size: 23 residues. The germline gives CDR1 SGDLS, CDR2 YYNGEE. J was trimmed by 3 bases and V by 0 bases; bases with no gene match: 28. In DNA form, the CDR3 reads TGTGCCAGCAGCGTAGCGGTCTTAGTTGGGGACAGTATTCGAGGGGTGATGACAGATACGCAGTATTTT. The encoded protein is CASSVAVLVGDSIRGVMTDTQYF.

This clonotype appeared many times. The rearrangement links TRBV4-1 to TRBJ2-5; D may be TRBD1 (5 bases). This CDR3 comprises 14 residues. Germline V gene data show CDR1 as MGHRA and CDR2 as YSYEKL. With 2 bases removed from V and 0 bases from J, the gap between germline ends came to 7 bases. Written as DNA, the CDR3 is TGCGCCAGCAGCCAAACAGGTCACCAAGAGACCCAGTACTTC. This sequence encodes CASSQTGHQETQYF.

Ten or more counts support this clonotype. The chain carries TRBV10-2 and TRBJ2-1, with D maybe TRBD2 (6 bases). Trimming removed 8 bases from V and 2 bases from J, with 13 bases in between. This CDR3 region has 14 residues. Germline V gene lookup returns CDR1 WSHSY and CDR2 SAAADI. For the CDR3, the DNA is TGCGCCAGCCCGGGGGACTTCACCTACAATGAGCAGTTCTTC. It translates to CASPGDFTYNEQFF.

Here the CDR3 reads CASSIIRAGPHSGANVLTF. As DNA, the CDR3 is TGTGCCAGTAGTATAATCAGGGCAGGGCCCCACTCTGGGGCCAACGTCCTGACTTTC. The chain combines TRBV19 with TRBJ2-6; D possibly corresponds to TRBD1 (5 bases). The germline V and J ends were trimmed by 2 bases and 0 bases, with 17 bases remaining between them. The CDR3 extends over 19 amino acids. CDR1 is LNHDA and CDR2 is SQIVND in the germline V gene (reference sequence).